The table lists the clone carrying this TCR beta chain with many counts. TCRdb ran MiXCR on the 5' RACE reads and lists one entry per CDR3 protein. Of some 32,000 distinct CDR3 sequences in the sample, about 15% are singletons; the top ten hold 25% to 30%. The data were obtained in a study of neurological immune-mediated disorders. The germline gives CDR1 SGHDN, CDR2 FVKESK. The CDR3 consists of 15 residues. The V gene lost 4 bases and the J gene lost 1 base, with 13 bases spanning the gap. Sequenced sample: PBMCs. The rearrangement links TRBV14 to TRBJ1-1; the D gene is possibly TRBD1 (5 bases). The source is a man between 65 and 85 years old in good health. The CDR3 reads CASSPLGGRNTEAFF. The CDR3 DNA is TGTGCCAGCAGCCCTCTCGGGGGGAGGAACACTGAAGCTTTCTTT. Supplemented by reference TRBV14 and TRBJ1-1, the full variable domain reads EAGVTQFPSHSVIEKGQTVTLRCDPISGHDNLYWYRRVMGKEIKFLLHFVKESKQDESGMPNNRFLAERTGGTYSTLKVQPAELEDSGVYFCASSPLGGRNTEAFFGQGTRLTVV.